This is a list of T cell receptor beta chains from one sample in a study of cytomegalovirus exposure and HLA in healthy donors. Generated by immunoSEQ multiplex PCR, the TCRdb table keeps only in-frame clones and is missing some. The data show more than 110,000 clones, 77% seen once. Material: PBMCs. These receptors were taken from a male donor in good health and CMV-seronegative. Each CDR3 is given with its conserved first and last residue. D genes are given only for firm matches. Clone size is not always given. Where it is, it says once, few, many or a class for expanded clones.

DNA: TGTGCCAGCAGGGGGCAGGGGGTGGGCACTGAAGCTTTCTTT; CDR3: CASRGQGVGTEAFF; V: TRBV2; D: TRBD1; size: .; J: TRBJ1-1
DNA: TGTGCCAGCATCTTTCAAAGGGACAGTACCTACGAGCAGTACTTC; CDR3: CASIFQRDSTYEQYF; V: TRBV6-5; D: TRBD1; size: .; J: TRBJ2-7
DNA: TGTGCCAGCAGCTTACAGGGTTACAATGAGCAGTTCTTC; CDR3: CASSLQGYNEQFF; V: TRBV7-2; D: .; size: .; J: TRBJ2-1
DNA: TGCGCCAGCAGAATAGGGACAGGGGCGCAAGAGACCCAGTACTTC; CDR3: CASRIGTGAQETQYF; V: TRBV5-1; D: TRBD1; size: .; J: TRBJ2-5
DNA: TGTGCCAGTAGTATGGGGGCGAAGGGAAATCAGCCCCAGCATTTT; CDR3: CASSMGAKGNQPQHF; V: TRBV19; D: .; size: .; J: TRBJ1-5
DNA: TGTGCCAGCAGCTCCCTTGACAGGGGCCCATACAGTCAGTACTTC; CDR3: CASSSLDRGPYSQYF; V: TRBV7-2; D: TRBD1; size: .; J: TRBJ2-4
DNA: TGCGCCAGCAGCTTGGCGTTAGCGACTAGCACAGATACGCAGTATTTT; CDR3: CASSLALATSTDTQYF; V: TRBV5-1; D: .; size: .; J: TRBJ2-3
DNA: TGTGCCAGCAGCTTTCTAGTAGCGGGAGAGGAGGGGGCAGATACGCAGTATTTT; CDR3: CASSFLVAGEEGADTQYF; V: TRBV28; D: TRBD2; size: .; J: TRBJ2-3
DNA: TGTGCCAGCAGCGTCAGAGGGGGAACTAGCGGCGATATGTTGGAGCTGTTTTTT; CDR3: CASSVRGGTSGDMLELFF; V: TRBV9; D: TRBD2; size: .; J: TRBJ2-2
DNA: TGTGCCAGCAGCTTGGACCCCACTAGCGGCCAGCCTTACGAGACCCAGTACTTC; CDR3: CASSLDPTSGQPYETQYF; V: TRBV5-5; D: TRBD2; size: .; J: TRBJ2-5
DNA: TGTGCCAGCAGGGACAGTGGCACAGATACGCAGTATTTT; CDR3: CASRDSGTDTQYF; V: TRBV27; D: .; size: .; J: TRBJ2-3
DNA: TGTGCCAGCAGTTATTACGGGAATAGCGGTCAGCCCCAGCATTTT; CDR3: CASSYYGNSGQPQHF; V: TRBV27; D: .; size: .; J: TRBJ1-5
DNA: TGTGCCAGCAGTTTAAGGCCAGGGGTAGGGCAAGAGACCCAGTACTTC; CDR3: CASSLRPGVGQETQYF; V: TRBV28; D: .; size: .; J: TRBJ2-5
DNA: TGTGCCAGCAGGCAAGGGACAGTCAATCAGCCCCAGCATTTT; CDR3: CASRQGTVNQPQHF; V: TRBV6-5; D: TRBD1; size: few; J: TRBJ1-5
DNA: TGTGCCAGCAGGACAGGGAATAGCAATCAGCCCCAGCATTTT; CDR3: CASRTGNSNQPQHF; V: TRBV6-1; D: TRBD1; size: .; J: TRBJ1-5
DNA: TGCGCCAGCGTAGCTGATTCATCCAATGAGCAGTTCTTC; CDR3: CASVADSSNEQFF; V: TRBV5-1; D: .; size: .; J: TRBJ2-1
DNA: TGTGCCTCCGCTAGCGGGCCCTACGAGCAGTACTTC; CDR3: CASASGPYEQYF; V: TRBV30; D: TRBD2; size: .; J: TRBJ2-7
DNA: TGTGCCAGCAGCCCTGGTCGGGACAGTTTATACGAGCAGTACTTC; CDR3: CASSPGRDSLYEQYF; V: TRBV7-9; D: TRBD1; size: .; J: TRBJ2-7
DNA: TGTGCCAGCAGTGTTTTACAGGGGGCTGGGGAAAAACTGTTTTTT; CDR3: CASSVLQGAGEKLFF; V: TRBV25-1; D: TRBD1; size: few; J: TRBJ1-4
DNA: TGTGCCAGCAGTCAGGACAGGGGGGCGATAAATGAGCAGTTCTTC; CDR3: CASSQDRGAINEQFF; V: TRBV27; D: TRBD1; size: .; J: TRBJ2-1
DNA: TGTGCCAGCAGCCAAGATGAGGCGATACCTTACGAGCAGTACTTC; CDR3: CASSQDEAIPYEQYF; V: TRBV4-2; D: .; size: .; J: TRBJ2-7
DNA: TGTGCCAGCAGTGGGACTAGCGGAGCTTACGAGCAGTACTTC; CDR3: CASSGTSGAYEQYF; V: TRBV27; D: TRBD2; size: .; J: TRBJ2-7
DNA: TGTGCCAGCAGCTTAAGGAGTGGAGCCGGGGAGCTGTTTTTT; CDR3: CASSLRSGAGELFF; V: TRBV5-6; D: .; size: .; J: TRBJ2-2
DNA: TGTGCCAGCAGACTCTTGGGGGGGACCAATGAGCAGTTCTTC; CDR3: CASRLLGGTNEQFF; V: TRBV6-5; D: TRBD2; size: .; J: TRBJ2-1
DNA: TGTGCCAGCAGGGTCCCAGGGGGAACCTACGAGCAGTACTTC; CDR3: CASRVPGGTYEQYF; V: TRBV6-5; D: TRBD1; size: .; J: TRBJ2-7
DNA: TGTGCCAGCAGCTTAAAAGGGGCTGGCACTGAAGCTTTCTTT; CDR3: CASSLKGAGTEAFF; V: TRBV7-9; D: .; size: .; J: TRBJ1-1
DNA: TGTGCCAGCAGCGAGAAACAGGTGCTCGCGAACACTGAAGCTTTCTTT; CDR3: CASSEKQVLANTEAFF; V: TRBV9; D: .; size: .; J: TRBJ1-1
DNA: TGTGCCAGCAGCCCTACTAGCGGGAGGGGCGAGCAGTACTTC; CDR3: CASSPTSGRGEQYF; V: TRBV7-6; D: TRBD2; size: .; J: TRBJ2-7
DNA: TGCAGCGCCAGGACAGGGGGCGGCTACGAGCAGTACTTC; CDR3: CSARTGGGYEQYF; V: TRBV29-1; D: TRBD1; size: .; J: TRBJ2-7
DNA: TGCAGCGTTGAATTACAGGGGGCCTACACTGAAGCTTTCTTT; CDR3: CSVELQGAYTEAFF; V: TRBV29-1; D: TRBD1; size: .; J: TRBJ1-1
DNA: TGCGCCAGCAGCCAAAGGGACAGGGAAGATACGCAGTATTTT; CDR3: CASSQRDREDTQYF; V: TRBV4-1; D: TRBD1; size: .; J: TRBJ2-3
DNA: TGTGCTAGTGGTTTGGAGACAGGGGCGAACACTGAAGCTTTCTTT; CDR3: CASGLETGANTEAFF; V: TRBV12-5; D: TRBD1; size: few; J: TRBJ1-1
DNA: TGTGCCAGTAGACAGGTGAGTCAGCCCCAGCATTTT; CDR3: CASRQVSQPQHF; V: TRBV19; D: .; size: .; J: TRBJ1-5